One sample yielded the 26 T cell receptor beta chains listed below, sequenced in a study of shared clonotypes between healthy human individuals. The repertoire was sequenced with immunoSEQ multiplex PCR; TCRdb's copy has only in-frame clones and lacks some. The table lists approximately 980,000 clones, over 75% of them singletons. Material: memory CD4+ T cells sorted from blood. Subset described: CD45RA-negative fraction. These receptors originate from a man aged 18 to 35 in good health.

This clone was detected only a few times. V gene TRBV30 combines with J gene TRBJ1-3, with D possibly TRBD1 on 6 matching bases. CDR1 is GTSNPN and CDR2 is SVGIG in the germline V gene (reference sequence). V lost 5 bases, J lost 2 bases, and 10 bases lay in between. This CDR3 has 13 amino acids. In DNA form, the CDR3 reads TGTGCCTGGGGCAAGGGGGCTGGAAACACCATATATTTT. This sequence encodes CAWGKGAGNTIYF.

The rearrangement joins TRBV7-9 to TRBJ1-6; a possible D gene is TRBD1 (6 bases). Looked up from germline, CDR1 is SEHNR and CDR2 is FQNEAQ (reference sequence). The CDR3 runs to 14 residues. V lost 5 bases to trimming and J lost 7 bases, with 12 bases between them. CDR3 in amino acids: CASSVHRENSPLHF. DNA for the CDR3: TGTGCCAGCAGCGTTCACAGGGAGAATTCACCCCTCCACTTT.

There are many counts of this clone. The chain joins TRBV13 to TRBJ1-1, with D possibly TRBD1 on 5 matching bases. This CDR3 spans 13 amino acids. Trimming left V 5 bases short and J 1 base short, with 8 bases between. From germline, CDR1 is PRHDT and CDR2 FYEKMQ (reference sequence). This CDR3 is CASSKGKNTEAFF. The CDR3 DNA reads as TGTGCCAGCAGCAAGGGGAAGAACACTGAAGCTTTCTTT.

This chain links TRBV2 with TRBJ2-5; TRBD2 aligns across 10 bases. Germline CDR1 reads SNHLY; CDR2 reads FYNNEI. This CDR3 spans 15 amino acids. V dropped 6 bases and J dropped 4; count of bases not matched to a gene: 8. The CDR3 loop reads CASSGLGLAIETQYF. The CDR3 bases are TGTGCCAGCAGCGGCCTGGGACTAGCGATAGAGACCCAGTACTTC.

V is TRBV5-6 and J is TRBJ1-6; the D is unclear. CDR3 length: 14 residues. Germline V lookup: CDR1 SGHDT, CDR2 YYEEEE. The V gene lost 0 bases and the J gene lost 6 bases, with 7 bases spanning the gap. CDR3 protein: CASSLDGVNSPLHF. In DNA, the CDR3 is TGTGCCAGCAGCTTGGACGGGGTTAATTCACCCCTCCACTTT.

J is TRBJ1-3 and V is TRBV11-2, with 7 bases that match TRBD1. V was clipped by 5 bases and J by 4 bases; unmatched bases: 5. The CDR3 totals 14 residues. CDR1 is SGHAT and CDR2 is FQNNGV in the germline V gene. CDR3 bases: TGTGCCAGCAGCCGACAGGGACCAGGAAACACCATATATTTT. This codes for CASSRQGPGNTIYF. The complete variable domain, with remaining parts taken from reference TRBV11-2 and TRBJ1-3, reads EAGVAQSPRYKIIEKRQSVAFWCNPISGHATLYWYQQILGQGPKLLIQFQNNGVVDDSQLPKDRFSAERLKGVDSTLKIQPAKLEDSAVYLCASSRQGPGNTIYFGEGSWLTVV.

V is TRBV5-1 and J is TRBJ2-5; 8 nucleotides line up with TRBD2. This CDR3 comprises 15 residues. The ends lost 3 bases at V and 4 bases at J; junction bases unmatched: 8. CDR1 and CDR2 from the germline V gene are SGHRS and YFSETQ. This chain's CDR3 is CASSSGTSSPETQYF. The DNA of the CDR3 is TGCGCCAGCAGCTCCGGGACTAGTAGTCCAGAGACCCAGTACTTC.

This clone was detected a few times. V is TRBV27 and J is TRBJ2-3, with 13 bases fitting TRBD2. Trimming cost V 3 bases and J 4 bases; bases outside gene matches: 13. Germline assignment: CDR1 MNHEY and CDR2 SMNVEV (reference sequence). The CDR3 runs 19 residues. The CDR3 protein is CASSFSHRTSGRVPDTQYF. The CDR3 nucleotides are TGTGCCAGCAGTTTTTCCCATAGGACTAGCGGGAGAGTCCCAGATACGCAGTATTTT.

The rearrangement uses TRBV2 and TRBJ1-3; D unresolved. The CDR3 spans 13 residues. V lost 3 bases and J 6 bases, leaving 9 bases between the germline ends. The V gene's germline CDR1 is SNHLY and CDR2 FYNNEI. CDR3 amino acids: CASSEGRLNTIYF. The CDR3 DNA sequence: TGTGCCAGCAGTGAGGGCCGACTAAACACCATATATTTT.

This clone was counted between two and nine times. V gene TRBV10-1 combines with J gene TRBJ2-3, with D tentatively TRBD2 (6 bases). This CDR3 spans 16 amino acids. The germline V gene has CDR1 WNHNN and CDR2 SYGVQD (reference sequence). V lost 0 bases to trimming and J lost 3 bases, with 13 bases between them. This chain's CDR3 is CASSESRLGKTDTQYF. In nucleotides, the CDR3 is TGCGCCAGCAGTGAGTCTAGACTAGGCAAGACAGATACGCAGTATTTT.

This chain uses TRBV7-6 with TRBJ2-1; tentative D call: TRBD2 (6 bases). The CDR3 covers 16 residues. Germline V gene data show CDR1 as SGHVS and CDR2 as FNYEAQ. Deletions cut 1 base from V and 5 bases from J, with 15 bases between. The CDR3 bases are TGTGCCAGCAGCTTAGAGGCGGGACCCTCGGACAATGAGCAGTTCTTC. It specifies CASSLEAGPSDNEQFF.

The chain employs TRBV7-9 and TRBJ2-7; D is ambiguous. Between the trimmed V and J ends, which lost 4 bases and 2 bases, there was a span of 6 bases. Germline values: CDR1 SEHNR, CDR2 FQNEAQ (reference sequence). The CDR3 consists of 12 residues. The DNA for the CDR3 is TGTGCCAGCAGCTCTACTACCTACGAGCAGTACTTC. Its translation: CASSSTTYEQYF.

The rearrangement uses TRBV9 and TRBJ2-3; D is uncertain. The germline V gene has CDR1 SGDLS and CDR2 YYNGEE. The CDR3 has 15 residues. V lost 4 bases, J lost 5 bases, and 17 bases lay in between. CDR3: CASSPIRIARDTQYF. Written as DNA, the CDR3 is TGTGCCAGCAGCCCAATCAGGATAGCAAGAGATACGCAGTATTTT.

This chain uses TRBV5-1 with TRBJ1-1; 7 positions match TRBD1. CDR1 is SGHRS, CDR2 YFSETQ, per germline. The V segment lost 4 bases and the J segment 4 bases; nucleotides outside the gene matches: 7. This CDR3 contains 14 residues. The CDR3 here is CASSHKTGTTEAFF. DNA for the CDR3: TGCGCCAGCAGCCATAAGACAGGGACCACTGAAGCTTTCTTT. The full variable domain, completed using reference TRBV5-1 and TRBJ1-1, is KAGVTQTPRYLIKTRGQQVTLSCSPISGHRSVSWYQQTPGQGLQFLFEYFSETQRNKGNFPGRFSGRQFSNSRSEMNVSTLELGDSALYLCASSHKTGTTEAFFGQGTRLTVV.

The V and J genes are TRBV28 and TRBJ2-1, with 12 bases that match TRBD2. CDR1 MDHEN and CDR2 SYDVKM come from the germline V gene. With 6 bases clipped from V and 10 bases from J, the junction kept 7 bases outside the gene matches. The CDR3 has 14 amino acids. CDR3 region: CASRKTGTSGEQFF. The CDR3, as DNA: TGTGCCAGCAGGAAGACCGGGACTAGCGGGGAGCAGTTCTTC.

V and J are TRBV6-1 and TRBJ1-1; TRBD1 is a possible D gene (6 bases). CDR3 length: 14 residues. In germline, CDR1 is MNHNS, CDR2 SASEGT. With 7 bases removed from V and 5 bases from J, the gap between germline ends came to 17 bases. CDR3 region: CASKGRGDSTEAFF. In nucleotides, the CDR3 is TGTGCCAGCAAGGGCAGGGGAGATAGTACTGAAGCTTTCTTT.

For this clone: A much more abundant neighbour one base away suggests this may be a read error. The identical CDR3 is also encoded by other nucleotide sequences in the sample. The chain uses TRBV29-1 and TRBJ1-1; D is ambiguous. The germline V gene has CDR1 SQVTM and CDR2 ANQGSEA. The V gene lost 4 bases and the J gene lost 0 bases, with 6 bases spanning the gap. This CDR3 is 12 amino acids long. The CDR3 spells CSVGEMNTEAFF. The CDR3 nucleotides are TGCAGCGTTGGCGAGATGAACACTGAAGCTTTCTTT. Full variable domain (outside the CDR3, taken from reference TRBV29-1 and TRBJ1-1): SAVISQKPSRDICQRGTSLTIQCQVDSQVTMMFWYRQQPGQSLTLIATANQGSEATYESGFVIDKFPISRPNLTFSTLTVSNMSPEDSSIYLCSVGEMNTEAFFGQGTRLTVV.

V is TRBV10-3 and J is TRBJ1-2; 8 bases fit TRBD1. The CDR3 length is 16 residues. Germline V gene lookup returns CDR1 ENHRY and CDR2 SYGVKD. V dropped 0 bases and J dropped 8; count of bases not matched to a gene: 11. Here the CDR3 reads CAISESRTGNLGGYTF. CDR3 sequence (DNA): TGTGCCATCAGTGAGTCGAGGACAGGGAATCTGGGCGGCTACACCTTC.

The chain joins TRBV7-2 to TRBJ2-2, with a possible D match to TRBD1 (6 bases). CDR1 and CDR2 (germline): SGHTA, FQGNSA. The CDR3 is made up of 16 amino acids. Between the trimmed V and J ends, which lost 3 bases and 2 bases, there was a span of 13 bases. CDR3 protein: CASSFHRVVNTGELFF. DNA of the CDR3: TGTGCCAGCAGCTTCCACAGGGTTGTTAACACCGGGGAGCTGTTTTTT. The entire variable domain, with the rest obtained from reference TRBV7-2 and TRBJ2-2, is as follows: GAGVSQSPSNKVTEKGKDVELRCDPISGHTALYWYRQSLGQGLEFLIYFQGNSAPDKSGLPSDRFSAERTGGSVSTLTIQRTQQEDSAVYLCASSFHRVVNTGELFFGEGSRLTVL.

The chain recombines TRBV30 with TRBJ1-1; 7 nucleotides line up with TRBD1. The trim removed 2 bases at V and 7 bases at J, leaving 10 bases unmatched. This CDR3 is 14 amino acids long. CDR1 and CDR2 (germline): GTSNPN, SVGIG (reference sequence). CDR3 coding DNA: TGTGCCTGGAGTTACAGGGGCGGAACTAGTGAAGCTTTCTTT. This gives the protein CAWSYRGGTSEAFF.

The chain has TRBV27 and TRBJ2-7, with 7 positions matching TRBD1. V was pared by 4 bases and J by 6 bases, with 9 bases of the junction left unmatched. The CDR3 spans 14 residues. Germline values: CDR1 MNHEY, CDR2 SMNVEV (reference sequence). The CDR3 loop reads CASSSREGASEQYF. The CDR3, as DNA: TGTGCCAGCAGTTCCCGAGAGGGGGCAAGCGAGCAGTACTTC.

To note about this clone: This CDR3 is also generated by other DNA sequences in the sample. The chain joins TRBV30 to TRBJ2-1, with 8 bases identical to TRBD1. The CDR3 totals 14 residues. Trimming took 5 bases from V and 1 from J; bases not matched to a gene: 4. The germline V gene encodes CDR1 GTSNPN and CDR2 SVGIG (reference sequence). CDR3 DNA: TGTGCCTGGGCCAGGGGGCTATCCTACAATGAGCAGTTCTTC. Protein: CAWARGLSYNEQFF.

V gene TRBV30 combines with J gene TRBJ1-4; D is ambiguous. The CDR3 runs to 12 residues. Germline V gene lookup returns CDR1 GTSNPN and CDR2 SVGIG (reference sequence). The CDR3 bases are TGTGCACAACGGCTTAAGGGTGAAAAACTGTTTTTT. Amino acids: CAQRLKGEKLFF. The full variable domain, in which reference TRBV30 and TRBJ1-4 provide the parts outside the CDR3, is SQTIHQWPATLVQPVGSPLSLECTVEGTSNPNLYWYRQAAGRGLQLLFYSVGIGQISSEVPQNLSASRPQDRQFILSSKKLLLSDSGFYLCAQRLKGEKLFFGSGTQLSVL.

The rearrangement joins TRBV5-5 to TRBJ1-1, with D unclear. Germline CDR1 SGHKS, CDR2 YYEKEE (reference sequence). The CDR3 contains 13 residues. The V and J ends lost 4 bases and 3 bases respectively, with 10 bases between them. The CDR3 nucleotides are TGTGCCAGCAGCCCTTATGGGGACACTGAAGCTTTCTTT. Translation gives CASSPYGDTEAFF. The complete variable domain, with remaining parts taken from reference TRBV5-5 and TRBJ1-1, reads DAGVTQSPTHLIKTRGQQVTLRCSPISGHKSVSWYQQVLGQGPQFIFQYYEKEERGRGNFPDRFSARQFPNYSSELNVNALLLGDSALYLCASSPYGDTEAFFGQGTRLTVV.

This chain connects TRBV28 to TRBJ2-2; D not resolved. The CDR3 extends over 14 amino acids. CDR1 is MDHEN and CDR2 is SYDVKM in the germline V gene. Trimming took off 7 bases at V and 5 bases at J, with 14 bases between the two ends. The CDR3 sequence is CASTKVRVTGELFF. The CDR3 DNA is TGTGCCAGCACCAAAGTTCGGGTGACCGGGGAGCTGTTTTTT. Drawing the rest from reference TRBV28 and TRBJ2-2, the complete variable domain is DVKVTQSSRYLVKRTGEKVFLECVQDMDHENMFWYRQDPGLGLRLIYFSYDVKMKEKGDIPEGYSVSREKKERFSLILESASTNQTSMYLCASTKVRVTGELFFGEGSRLTVL.

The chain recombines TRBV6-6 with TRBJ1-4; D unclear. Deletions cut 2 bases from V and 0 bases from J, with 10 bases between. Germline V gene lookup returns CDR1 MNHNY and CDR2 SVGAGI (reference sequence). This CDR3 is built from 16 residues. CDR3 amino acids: CASSYPPRTTNEKLFF. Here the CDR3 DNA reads TGTGCCAGCAGTTACCCCCCAAGGACAACTAATGAAAAACTGTTTTTT.